Described below is a single TCR beta chain sequence and its context. Germline assignment: CDR1 SGHAT and CDR2 FQNNGV. CDR3 length: 15 amino acids. Trimming took off 6 bases at V and 2 bases at J, with 14 bases between the two ends. The data stem from a study of blood T cell repertoires in COVID-19. The wider study: Sample material is recorded as cDNA or gDNA derived from T cells, B-cell-depleted T cells, or PBMCs.

TCRdb's copy holds only in-frame clones and misses some; the assay was immunoSEQ multiplex PCR. The repertoire holds about 190,000 clones, with 70% to 85% as singletons. Across about two dozen US areas, participants ranged in age from about 18 to 100 years. Clinical histories supplied by participants themselves formed the basis of cohort assignment. Two consecutive negative NP/OP PCR tests, clearance, or resolved symptoms defined Cohort 3 recovery. The sequence derives from a woman aged 30 to 39 who had recovered from COVID-19. The genes are TRBV11-2 and TRBJ1-5, with D tentatively TRBD1 (6 bases). Specimen: PBMCs or T cells enriched from blood (not recorded which). The CDR3 region is CASSIQGGGNQPQHF. CDR3 bases: TGTGCCAGCAGTATACAGGGTGGAGGCAATCAGCCCCAGCATTTT.